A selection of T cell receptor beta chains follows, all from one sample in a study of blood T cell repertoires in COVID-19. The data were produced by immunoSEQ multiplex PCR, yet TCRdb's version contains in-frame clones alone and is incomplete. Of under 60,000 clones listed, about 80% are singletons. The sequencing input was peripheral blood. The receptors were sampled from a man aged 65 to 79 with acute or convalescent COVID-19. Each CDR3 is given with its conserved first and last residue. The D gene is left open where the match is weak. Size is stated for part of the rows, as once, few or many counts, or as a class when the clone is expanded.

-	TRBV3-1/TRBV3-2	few	CASSQIGQGSYGYTF
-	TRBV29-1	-	CSVTIGDTEAFF
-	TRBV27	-	CASSNRALTNTGELFF
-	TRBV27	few	CASSLSVGDSTEAFF
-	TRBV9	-	CASSVSEREVRSPLHF
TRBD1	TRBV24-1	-	CATSVLVDRGHHSGTEAFF
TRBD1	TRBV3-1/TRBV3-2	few	CASSSRTGGDSPLHF
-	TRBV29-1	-	CSVERVSVYKKTQYF
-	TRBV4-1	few	CASSQSINYEQYF
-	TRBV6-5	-	CASSYGPGGNYGYTF
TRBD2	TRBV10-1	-	CASQAGGSNDEQFF
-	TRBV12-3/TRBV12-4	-	CASSLRREETQYF
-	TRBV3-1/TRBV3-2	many	CASSQDGNSPLHF
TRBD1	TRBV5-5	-	CASSLGQGNRALRAFF
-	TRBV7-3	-	CASSPGTSGNTIYF
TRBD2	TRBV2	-	CASASGTTVNEQFF
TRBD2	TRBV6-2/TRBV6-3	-	CASSPRSSGNNEQFF
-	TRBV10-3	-	CAIMRSNEQFF
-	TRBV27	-	CASSYNPRPDGEQYF
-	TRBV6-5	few	CASRAWMRGQETQYF
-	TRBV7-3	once	CASSLNPPRTGNSDTQYF
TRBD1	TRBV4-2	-	CASSQSSGTGSYEQYF
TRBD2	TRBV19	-	CATNSRRGVVDTQYF
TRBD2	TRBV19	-	CASSPPGTSGIGSSEQFF
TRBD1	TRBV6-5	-	CASKLGQGNSDTQYF
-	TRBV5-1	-	CASSLAQGSAGELFF
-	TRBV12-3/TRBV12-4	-	CASSTMDSYGYTF
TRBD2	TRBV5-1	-	CASSLSGTNPGGELFF
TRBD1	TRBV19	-	CASSTASGGTGGKLAKNIQYF
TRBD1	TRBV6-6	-	CASRSQGADSPLHF
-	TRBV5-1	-	CASSLVPGNQPQHF
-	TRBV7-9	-	CASSFMGPEPQHF
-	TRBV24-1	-	CATSDRGGYGYTF
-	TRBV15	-	CATSPGGTSQETQYF
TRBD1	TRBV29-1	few	CSAAAQGAGEQYF
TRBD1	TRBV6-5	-	CASSRGQGALEQYF
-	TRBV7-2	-	CASSLAGGLQETQYF
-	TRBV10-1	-	CASSDLGEGEKLFF
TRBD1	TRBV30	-	CAWSRKTGENAFF
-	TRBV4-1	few	CASSPYTLTVTYEQYF
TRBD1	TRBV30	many	CAWDRAVHGYTF
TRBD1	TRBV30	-	CAWSTGQGSNTEAFF
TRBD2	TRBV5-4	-	CASSLGVAGATDTQYF
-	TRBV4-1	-	CASSQDGGIGNQPQHF
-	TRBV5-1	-	CASSGWGYTF
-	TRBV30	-	CAWDRPGEQFF
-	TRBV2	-	CASSDIALSTDTQYF
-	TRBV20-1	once	CSASMNKGFNGLNAEAFF
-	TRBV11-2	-	CASSFVDTQYF
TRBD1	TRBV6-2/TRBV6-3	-	CASSKPGQGLHGELFF
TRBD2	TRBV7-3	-	CASSSVGLAGAKNIQYF
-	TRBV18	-	CASSPLQEGNIQYF
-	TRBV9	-	CASSSQDESYNEQFF
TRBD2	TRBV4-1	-	CASSQTSAIAETQYF
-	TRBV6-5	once	CASSYSLQAGGYTF
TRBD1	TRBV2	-	CASSAGGGRSNQPQHF
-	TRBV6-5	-	CASSSRTNYGYTF
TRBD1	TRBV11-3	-	CASSLDSGGTGGKDTQYF
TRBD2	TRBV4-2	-	CASSQGLASYNEQFF
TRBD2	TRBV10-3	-	CAISVGASGGKDTQYF